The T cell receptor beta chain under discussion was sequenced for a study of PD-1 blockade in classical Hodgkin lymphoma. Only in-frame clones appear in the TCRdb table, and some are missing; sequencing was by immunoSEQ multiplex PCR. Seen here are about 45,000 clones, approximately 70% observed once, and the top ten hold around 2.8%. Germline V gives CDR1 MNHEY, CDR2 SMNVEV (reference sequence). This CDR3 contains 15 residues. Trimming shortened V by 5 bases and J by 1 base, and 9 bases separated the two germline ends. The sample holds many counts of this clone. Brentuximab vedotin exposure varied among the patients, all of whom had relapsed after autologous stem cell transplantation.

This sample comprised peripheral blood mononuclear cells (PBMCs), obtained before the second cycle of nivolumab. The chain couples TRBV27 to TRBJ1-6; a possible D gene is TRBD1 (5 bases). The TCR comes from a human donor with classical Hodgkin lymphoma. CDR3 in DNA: TGTGCCAGCAGTACTCAGGGTTCCTATAATTCACCCCTCCACTTT. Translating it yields CASSTQGSYNSPLHF.